Below, 11 T cell receptor beta chains from the same sample are listed, as sequenced in a study of somatic mutations in cytotoxic T cells in rheumatoid arthritis. TCRdb's copy holds only in-frame clones and misses some; the assay was immunoSEQ multiplex PCR. The top ten clones hold 10% to 13% of a sample with about 19,000 clones, around 80% of them seen once. The sample comprised CD8+ T cells sorted from blood. The receptors shown here come from a woman in her 50s in good health.

The rearrangement uses TRBV30 and TRBJ1-3, with no clear D. V lost 4 bases and J 4 bases, leaving 11 bases between the germline ends. Germline CDR1 reads GTSNPN; CDR2 reads SVGIG (reference sequence). CDR3 size: 13 residues. The CDR3 region is CAWNDRGGNTIYF. In nucleotides, the CDR3 is TGTGCCTGGAACGATCGCGGGGGAAACACCATATATTTT.

As to this clone: One end of the junction varies from germline; a read error may be responsible. V is TRBV7-9 and J is TRBJ2-7; 9 nucleotides agree with TRBD1. Germline CDR1 reads SEHNR; CDR2 reads FQNEAQ (reference sequence). The CDR3 consists of 16 residues. CDR3: CAGSTPRQGGNYEQYF. CDR3 coding DNA: TGTGCCGGCAGCACCCCCCGACAGGGGGGAAACTACGAGCAGTACTTC.

This clone is a singleton in its sample. V and J are TRBV15 and TRBJ2-2; 7 bases match TRBD1. The germline V gene encodes CDR1 LNHNV and CDR2 YYDKDF (reference sequence). The CDR3 totals 16 residues. Germline trimming cut 1 base from V and 5 bases from J; bases unmatched to any gene: 7. Here the CDR3 reads CATSRVDAGGTGELFF. CDR3 nucleotide sequence: TGTGCCACCAGCAGAGTCGATGCAGGGGGAACCGGGGAGCTGTTTTTT.

This sequence joins TRBV11-3 and TRBJ2-3, with 14 bases identical to TRBD2. The germline V gene encodes CDR1 SGHNT and CDR2 YENEEA. This CDR3 has 16 amino acids. After removal of 3 bases from V and 5 bases from J, the junction contained 4 bases not matched to a gene. The CDR3 region is CASSLGLAGEGDTQYF. As DNA, the CDR3 is TGTGCCAGCAGCTTGGGACTAGCGGGGGAAGGAGATACGCAGTATTTT.

The chain combines TRBV29-1 with TRBJ2-5; TRBD2 agrees at 9 bases. The end of the DNA fits TRBJ2-7 better, so the J call may be wrong. CDR3 length: 15 amino acids. Looked up from germline, CDR1 is SQVTM and CDR2 is ANQGSEA. This CDR3 reads CSVEGLASGDYEQYF. The CDR3, as DNA: TGCAGCGTTGAAGGGCTAGCTAGCGGGGATTACGAGCAGTACTTC.

This clone occurred a few times. V and J are TRBV5-6 and TRBJ2-2; 7 nucleotides match TRBD1. This CDR3 comprises 14 residues. V lost 0 bases to trimming and J lost 5 bases; unmatched junction nucleotides: 1. Germline V lookup: CDR1 SGHDT, CDR2 YYEEEE. The CDR3 sequence: CASSLGQGTGELFF. CDR3 in DNA: TGTGCCAGCAGCTTGGGACAGGGTACCGGGGAGCTGTTTTTT.

The chain employs TRBV4-2 and TRBJ1-1; D not certain. Deletions cut 0 bases from V and 0 bases from J, with 5 bases between. Germline assignment: CDR1 LGHNA and CDR2 YNFKEQ. This CDR3 is 14 amino acids long. CDR3 amino acids: CASSQDILNTEAFF. CDR3 sequence (DNA): TGTGCCAGCAGCCAAGATATTCTGAACACTGAAGCTTTCTTT.

This clone came up a few times. This chain connects TRBV10-1 to TRBJ1-2; D gene uncertain. Germline V gene lookup returns CDR1 WNHNN and CDR2 SYGVQD (reference sequence). V was pared by 6 bases and J by 4 bases, with 9 bases between. CDR3 length: 12 residues. The CDR3 DNA follows: TGCGCCAGCAGGGACCGGGGCTATGGCTACACCTTC. Translated: CASRDRGYGYTF.

The chain is built from TRBV29-1 and TRBJ2-7, with D perhaps matching TRBD2 (6 bases). In germline, CDR1 is SQVTM, CDR2 ANQGSEA. The CDR3 runs 13 residues. The V end lost 7 bases, the J end lost 3 bases, and 16 bases lay between the germline ends. CDR3 sequence (DNA): TGCAGCGCAGTAGCGGAGACCATCTACGAGCAGTACTTC. Residues: CSAVAETIYEQYF.

This clone was detected once. The V gene is TRBV13, the J gene TRBJ2-3; D gene unclear. Trimming stripped 1 base from V and 4 bases from J, with 3 bases between. The CDR3 runs 12 residues. The germline CDR1 and CDR2 sequences are PRHDT and FYEKMQ (reference sequence). The CDR3 protein is CASSLVPDTQYF. CDR3 nucleotide sequence: TGTGCCAGCAGCTTAGTACCAGATACGCAGTATTTT.

This clone showed up just once. The chain couples TRBV9 to TRBJ1-4; no definite D call. V was clipped by 0 bases and J by 4 bases, with 7 bases between them. Per the germline V gene, CDR1 is SGDLS and CDR2 is YYNGEE. This CDR3 spans 14 amino acids. The CDR3 DNA follows: TGTGCCAGCAGCGTAGGGGGAGGTAATGAAAAACTGTTTTTT. The encoded protein is CASSVGGGNEKLFF.